The following is a T cell receptor delta chain sequence with its context. It lacks a known antigen. Base qualities are not recorded, but no much larger clone differs from it by a single base. V lost 5 bases and J lost 3 bases; the stretch between them is 34 bases long. CDR1 TSWWSYY and CDR2 QGS were looked up in the germline V gene. The CDR3, cysteine through phenylalanine, is 21 amino acids long. CDR3 DNA only is kept here, 63 bases in frame from base 1. The data derive from a study of human gamma delta and Vdelta1 T cells (dated by TCRdb to 2017 to 2018). About the study as a whole: Delta One T cells, Vd1+ gamma-delta T cells, were investigated in the study as cytotoxic effectors against acute myeloid leukemia.

Library construction relied on PCR. Sequencing relied on an Illumina MiSeq. TCRdb reprocessed the public data with the CATT caller; entries with the same nucleotide sequence were combined afterwards. The sample table holds about 6,100 delta-chain clones, of which roughly a tenth were seen once. Of the sample, roughly 13% falls within the top ten clones. The TCR originated in a human donor in good health. The sequence is built from TRDV1 and TRDJ1; TRDD2 is perhaps the D gene, given 8 matching bases. The sequenced sample consisted of naive CD27+ Vdelta1 gamma-delta T cells from blood. CDR3 region: CALGKRSSYSMGDEGPDKLIF. The nucleotide sequence reads TGTGCTCTTGGGAAAAGATCTTCCTACTCCATGGGGGACGAGGGTCCCGATAAACTCATCTTT.